Below, one T cell receptor (beta chain) is given with its context. Its target is unknown. The data were obtained in a study of cytomegalovirus exposure and HLA in healthy donors. General study findings and limits: The classifier was said to identify cytomegalovirus status with high specificity and sensitivity. Common viral pathogens (according to a later analysis) appeared linked to several of the most significant clusters. Solely CMV serostatus was available to characterize immune exposure. Association of a missense DCLRE1C variant with TCR beta V- and J-gene trimming was reported in a later analysis.

The study ran its PCR with 60 Vbeta and 13 Jbeta primers. Libraries were prepared by immunoSEQ multiplex PCR; TCRdb keeps only in-frame clonotypes and omits some of them. Of 130,000 or so clones listed, more than 60% are singletons. This CDR3 spans 13 amino acids. Germline V gene data show CDR1 as SGHTA and CDR2 as FQGNSA. V lost 3 bases and J lost 2, with 7 bases in between. The V and J genes are TRBV7-2 and TRBJ1-1; TRBD1 might be the D (5 bases). The sequencing input was PBMCs. This sequence was found in a male donor in good health and CMV-seronegative. The CDR3 nucleotides read TGTGCCAGCAGCTTCCAGGGTAACACTGAAGCTTTCTTT. Residues: CASSFQGNTEAFF.